This T cell receptor (beta chain) originates from a study of blood T cells in healthy people across ages. To note about this clonotype: Its antigen remains unknown.

Study-level findings and limits: TCR beta diversity, measured per million T cells, fell in a roughly linear way with age.

V was pared by 4 bases and J by 1 base, with 9 bases of the junction left unmatched. Per germline, CDR1 SGHTA and CDR2 FQGNSA. CDR3 size: 16 residues. Alongside a J-beta primer mix, a sample-barcoded 5' primer served in a second PCR lasting roughly 6 to 12 cycles. A template-switch adaptor containing 12 random nucleotides labeled each cDNA molecule. All samples gave at least 2.5 million CDR3-containing paired-end reads. One entry per CDR3 protein, called by TCRdb with MiXCR from the 5' RACE reads. The sample has 780,000 or so distinct CDR3 sequences; around 25% are singletons. These same data were also listed under a study on T cells of mothers and their children. That publication notes: Reverse transcription into cDNA received all extracted RNA, at 1.5 ug per 15 ul.

The sequence came from a boy aged 10-17 years in good health. The sequenced material came from blood. The V gene is TRBV7-2, the J gene TRBJ2-5, with 7 bases fitting TRBD2. This chain's CDR3 is CASSSAVGGGQETQYF. As DNA, the CDR3 is TGTGCCAGCAGCTCGGCCGTGGGGGGGGGCCAAGAGACCCAGTACTTC.